Below are 27 T cell receptor beta chains sequenced from a single sample in a study of graft-versus-host responses after intestinal transplantation. Antigens of these TCRs are unknown. Sequencing was performed with immunoSEQ multiplex PCR; in TCRdb, only in-frame clones are kept and a portion is missing. The table lists 98,000 or so clones, about 90% of them singletons, with about 0.9% in the top ten. This specimen was unstimulated CD4+ T cells sorted from spleen or lymph node cells, taken before intestinal transplant. The receptors derive from a human donor who received an intestinal transplant.

The chain joins TRBV19 to TRBJ2-1; D ambiguous. CDR3 size: 20 residues. Trimming removed 3 bases from V and 5 bases from J, with 29 bases in between. CDR1 and CDR2 (germline): LNHDA, SQIVND (reference sequence). The CDR3, as DNA: TGTGCCAGTAGTATGGGATCTGGGCTACCTGAAGTTCCCTGGGACAATGAGCAGTTCTTC. It is translated as CASSMGSGLPEVPWDNEQFF.

This clone has only one observation. V usage is TRBV5-4 and J usage is TRBJ2-7, with 8 bases lining up with TRBD1. CDR3 size: 13 residues. With V trimmed by 4 bases and J by 2 bases, 2 bases remained unmatched. The germline V gene encodes CDR1 SGHNT and CDR2 YYREEE (reference sequence). CDR3 nucleotide sequence: TGTGCCAGCAGCCAGGGACAGGCCTACGAGCAGTACTTC. This translates into CASSQGQAYEQYF.

The sample holds a few counts of this clone. The chain is built from TRBV5-6 and TRBJ1-3; possibly TRBD1 for D (5 bases). Germline V gene lookup returns CDR1 SGHDT and CDR2 YYEEEE. V gave up 4 bases and J gave up 0 bases, with 14 bases separating them. CDR3 length: 16 residues. Written as DNA, the CDR3 is TGTGCCAGCAGCCTGGGACCGACCCTCTCTGGAAACACCATATATTTT. Translation: CASSLGPTLSGNTIYF.

The chain couples TRBV6-4 to TRBJ2-1; 11 nucleotides match TRBD2. With 3 bases clipped from V and 6 bases from J, the junction kept 4 bases outside the gene matches. The length of the CDR3 is 15 residues. Germline V gene data show CDR1 as MRHNA and CDR2 as SNTAGT. CDR3 coding DNA: TGTGCCAGCAGTGAGACTAGCGGGGCCCGCAATGAGCAGTTCTTC. Its translation is CASSETSGARNEQFF.

This clone came up once. The rearrangement links TRBV6-5 to TRBJ1-5, with D possibly being TRBD1 (6 bases). Germline assignment: CDR1 MNHEY and CDR2 SVGAGI. The CDR3 length is 14 residues. Trimming shortened V by 0 bases and J by 7 bases, and 10 bases separated the two germline ends. CDR3 in amino acids: CASSYSDSWQPQHF. CDR3 nucleotide sequence: TGTGCCAGCAGTTACTCGGACAGTTGGCAGCCCCAGCATTTT.

This clone was seen more than once but under ten times. CDR3 protein: CASSPTSVLDEQYF. CDR3 DNA sequence: TGTGCCAGCTCACCCACATCGGTTTTGGACGAGCAGTACTTC. V gene TRBV18 combines with J gene TRBJ2-7; D remains ambiguous. Germline V CDR1 and CDR2: KGHSH, LQKENI. Between the trimmed V and J ends, which lost 3 bases and 5 bases, there was a span of 14 bases. The CDR3 consists of 14 residues.

The CDR3 DNA follows: TGCGCCAGCAGTACCGCCGGACAACAAGAGACCCAGTACTTC. Encoded protein: CASSTAGQQETQYF. The V gene is TRBV5-1, the J gene TRBJ2-5; a possible D gene is TRBD1 (5 bases). The CDR3 totals 14 residues. V was pared by 5 bases and J by 2 bases, with 13 bases between. CDR1 is SGHRS, CDR2 YFSETQ, per germline.

The chain combines TRBV5-1 with TRBJ2-1; TRBD2 aligns across 14 bases. The V segment lost 4 bases and the J segment 9 bases; nucleotides outside the gene matches: 6. Germline V gene data show CDR1 as SGHRS and CDR2 as YFSETQ. This CDR3 region has 15 residues. This chain's CDR3 is CASSPTSGRDGEQFF. The CDR3 DNA is TGCGCCAGCAGCCCGACTAGCGGGAGGGACGGTGAGCAGTTCTTC.

The gene calls are TRBV6-1 and TRBJ1-1, with D unresolved. The length of the CDR3 is 13 residues. Trimming took off 7 bases at V and 4 bases at J, with 13 bases between the two ends. Germline V gene sequence: CDR1 MNHNS, CDR2 SASEGT. The CDR3 DNA sequence: TGTGCCAGCACTTTGGTGGGAGGCACTGAAGCTTTCTTT. It encodes CASTLVGGTEAFF.

Only one count was recorded for this clone. This chain joins TRBV5-1 and TRBJ2-3; a weak D match, TRBD2 (6 bases). V lost 2 bases and J lost 0, with 10 bases in between. The CDR3 covers 15 residues. Germline V CDR1 and CDR2: SGHRS, YFSETQ. The chain's CDR3 is CASSFSGTSTDTQYF. In DNA, the CDR3 is TGCGCCAGCAGCTTTTCCGGGACTAGCACAGATACGCAGTATTTT.

The gene calls are TRBV6-6 and TRBJ2-3, with no clear D. V shed 0 bases and J shed 0 bases, with 7 bases lying between them. This CDR3 has 15 residues. The germline V gene has CDR1 MNHNY and CDR2 SVGAGI (reference sequence). The CDR3 loop reads CASSYSTLSTDTQYF. The CDR3 nucleotides are TGTGCCAGCAGTTACTCGACCTTGAGCACAGATACGCAGTATTTT.

V and J are TRBV2 and TRBJ2-1, with TRBD2 identical over 7 bases. The V segment lost 4 bases and the J segment 5 bases; nucleotides outside the gene matches: 8. Germline V lookup: CDR1 SNHLY, CDR2 FYNNEI. The CDR3 totals 15 residues. The CDR3 sequence is CASSGSSGRNNEQFF. CDR3 in DNA: TGTGCCAGCAGTGGGTCTAGCGGACGAAACAATGAGCAGTTCTTC.

The CDR3 sequence is CASRLTSQGPFVNTF. For the CDR3, the DNA is TGTGCCAGCAGGCTTACTTCACAGGGGCCCTTTGTTAACACCTTC. The chain carries TRBV27 and TRBJ1-2; 7 bases line up with TRBD1. The CDR3 has 15 amino acids. Trimming cost V 6 bases and J 12 bases; bases outside gene matches: 19. The germline V gene encodes CDR1 MNHEY and CDR2 SMNVEV (reference sequence).

The chain recombines TRBV10-2 with TRBJ1-1; tentative D call: TRBD1 (5 bases). The CDR3 runs to 15 residues. Trimming took off 1 base at V and 1 base at J, with 10 bases between the two ends. Germline V gene data show CDR1 as WSHSY and CDR2 as SAAADI. The CDR3 loop reads CASSELDIRNTEAFF. As DNA, the CDR3 is TGCGCCAGCAGTGAGTTGGACATACGGAACACTGAAGCTTTCTTT.

V and J are TRBV25-1 and TRBJ2-5; D is tentatively TRBD1 or TRBD2 (5 bases each). In germline, CDR1 is MGHDK, CDR2 SYGVNS. This CDR3 is built from 17 residues. V dropped 5 bases and J dropped 1 base, with 20 bases sitting between them. The CDR3 sequence is CASSSRLGVPTQETQYF. The CDR3 DNA sequence: TGTGCCAGCAGTAGCCGGTTGGGGGTGCCCACCCAAGAGACCCAGTACTTC.

V usage is TRBV7-2 and J usage is TRBJ1-5, with no clear D. Trimming pared 2 bases from V and 2 bases from J, leaving 16 bases between. The germline V gene has CDR1 SGHTA and CDR2 FQGNSA. There are 17 residues in the CDR3. In DNA, the CDR3 is TGTGCCAGCAGCTTATGCAGGATGGAATTTTGCAATCAGCCCCAGCATTTT. Protein: CASSLCRMEFCNQPQHF.

The rearrangement uses TRBV6-1 and TRBJ2-5, with D unresolved. V lost 4 bases to trimming and J lost 4 bases, with 22 bases between them. The CDR3 consists of 17 residues. Germline lookup yields CDR1 MNHNS and CDR2 SASEGT. Here the CDR3 DNA reads TGTGCCAGCAGTGTTATGGTTTCCCCCCGGCGCGTAGAGACCCAGTACTTC. It specifies CASSVMVSPRRVETQYF.

Concerning this clone itself: A read error may account for a junction end that differs from germline. This chain connects TRBV6-5 to TRBJ2-3; possibly TRBD1 for D (6 bases). The length of the CDR3 is 14 residues. CDR1 and CDR2 (germline): MNHEY, SVGAGI. DNA for the CDR3: TGTGCCAGCACTTACAAACAGGGAACAGATACGCAGTATTTT. This sequence encodes CASTYKQGTDTQYF.

The chain combines TRBV28 with TRBJ2-5; possibly TRBD2 for D (6 bases). Germline assignment: CDR1 MDHEN and CDR2 SYDVKM. V gave up 6 bases and J gave up 5 bases, with 10 bases separating them. The CDR3 length is 12 residues. CDR3 in amino acids: CASRVSGETQYF. For the CDR3, the DNA is TGTGCCAGCAGGGTTAGCGGTGAGACCCAGTACTTC.

V is TRBV30 and J is TRBJ2-5; D is perhaps TRBD1 (5 bases). Germline V lookup: CDR1 GTSNPN, CDR2 SVGIG (reference sequence). The CDR3 runs to 12 residues. V dropped 4 bases and J dropped 7 bases, with 13 bases sitting between them. DNA for the CDR3: TGTGCCTGGAACTCAGGGCCCGGGACCCAGTACTTC. Encoded protein: CAWNSGPGTQYF.

J is TRBJ2-5 and V is TRBV11-2; 12 bases are shared with TRBD2. The closer fit of TRBJ2-7 to the DNA end suggests the J call may be wrong. Germline lookup yields CDR1 SGHAT and CDR2 FQNNGV. The CDR3 length is 19 residues. The CDR3 nucleotides are TGTGCCAGCAGCCGTATCCTACTAGCGGGGGGATCATTGGCCTACGAGCAGTACTTC. This encodes CASSRILLAGGSLAYEQYF.

This chain links TRBV6-5 with TRBJ2-7, with 9 bases matching TRBD2. From germline, CDR1 is MNHEY and CDR2 SVGAGI. There are 16 residues in the CDR3. V trimming: 2 bases; J trimming: 5 bases; junction bases outside the gene matches: 10. The CDR3 DNA sequence: TGTGCCAGCAGTTACACCTCCGGCGGGGGGGGAAACGAGCAGTACTTC. Protein sequence: CASSYTSGGGGNEQYF.

The CDR3 is CASSLSSGSNEQYF. For the CDR3, the DNA is TGTGCCAGCAGCTTGTCTAGCGGGAGCAACGAGCAGTACTTC. The chain has TRBV5-6 and TRBJ2-7; 10 nucleotides line up with TRBD2. This CDR3 is 14 amino acids long. The V and J ends lost 1 base and 5 bases, in that order; junction bases with no gene match: 3. CDR1 and CDR2 (germline): SGHDT, YYEEEE.

The J gene is TRBJ1-5, the V gene TRBV27; perhaps TRBD1 as D (5 bases). Germline CDR1 MNHEY, CDR2 SMNVEV (reference sequence). The length of the CDR3 is 17 residues. V was pared by 0 bases and J by 3 bases, with 15 bases between. CDR3 amino acids: CASSLSYGTADNQPQHF. The CDR3 bases are TGTGCCAGCAGTTTATCCTACGGGACGGCTGACAATCAGCCCCAGCATTTT.

The chain employs TRBV11-2 and TRBJ2-7; D is undetermined. The CDR3 extends over 14 amino acids. Germline V CDR1 and CDR2: SGHAT, FQNNGV. V was trimmed by 7 bases and J by 5 bases, leaving 18 bases between them. CDR3 residues: CASTGWRRKDEQYF. The CDR3 DNA follows: TGTGCCAGCACCGGCTGGCGGAGAAAGGACGAGCAGTACTTC.

The V call is TRBV27, the J call TRBJ1-2; tentative D call: TRBD1 (5 bases). CDR3 length: 14 residues. The germline V gene encodes CDR1 MNHEY and CDR2 SMNVEV (reference sequence). Trimming took off 2 bases at V and 3 bases at J, with 10 bases between the two ends. CDR3 residues: CASSLTGPDYGYTF. The CDR3 DNA sequence: TGTGCCAGCAGTTTAACAGGCCCTGACTATGGCTACACCTTC.

The chain recombines TRBV2 with TRBJ1-1; tentative D call: TRBD1 (5 bases). CDR1 is SNHLY and CDR2 is FYNNEI in the germline V gene. CDR3 length: 12 amino acids. The germline V and J ends were trimmed by 1 base and 5 bases, with 5 bases remaining between them. CDR3: CASSEDRTEAFF. In DNA form, the CDR3 reads TGTGCCAGCAGTGAAGACAGGACTGAAGCTTTCTTT.